This TCR beta chain was captured by sequencing in a study of cytomegalovirus exposure and HLA in healthy donors. PCR involved 60 Vbeta and 13 Jbeta primers. Produced via immunoSEQ multiplex PCR; TCRdb's table is partial and in-frame only. The repertoire holds around 88,000 clones, with nearly 80% as singletons. Study results and caveats: In a later analysis, TCR beta V- and J-gene trimming showed a link to a missense DCLRE1C variant. Earlier analysis found most TCR beta V segments productive about 90% or about 30% of the time. Specificity for CMV antigens was confirmed in vitro for a few of the CMV-associated chains.

Germline V lookup: CDR1 SGHRS, CDR2 YFSETQ. The CDR3 runs to 16 residues. Trimming removed 0 bases from V and 0 bases from J; junction bases left unmatched: 3. Points on this clone: What it binds is unknown.

These donors, healthy bone marrow donors, were studied. This clonotype was sampled from a middle-aged woman in good health and CMV-seropositive. The sequenced sample consisted of PBMCs. The genes are TRBV5-1 and TRBJ2-7, with TRBD2 identical over 10 bases. The CDR3 DNA sequence: TGCGCCAGCAGCTTGGAGGGACTAGCGTTCTCCTACGAGCAGTACTTC. This translates into CASSLEGLAFSYEQYF.